This T cell receptor (beta chain) stems from a study of shared clonotypes between healthy human individuals. In the study's own analysis: Filtering differed, since immunoSEQ gave only junction sequences and no quality scores. Clones were sequenced by immunoSEQ multiplex PCR, and TCRdb holds only the in-frame ones, with some missing. The DNA gave D and trimming, while V, J and clone size come from that table. This table has approximately 2,300,000 clones, around 90% appearing once. The receptor was isolated from a man aged 18 to 30 in good health. Some clones in this sample may be carry-over from other donors' samples. Input material: naive CD4+ T cells from PBMCs. The sample's subset: CD45RA+ positively selected.

This CDR3 reads CASSILYQPQHF. In nucleotides, the CDR3 is TGTGCCAGTAGTATACTTTATCAGCCCCAGCATTTT. The chain carries TRBV19 and TRBJ1-5; D gene uncertain. Deletions cut 2 bases from V and 5 bases from J, with 4 bases between. Per germline, CDR1 LNHDA and CDR2 SQIVND (reference sequence). This CDR3 region has 12 residues.